What follows are 10 T cell receptor beta chains derived from one specimen sequenced in a study of CD8 T cells in ankylosing spondylitis. From the 5' RACE reads, TCRdb called clonotypes with MiXCR, one entry per CDR3 protein. The sample contains 300,000 to 400,000 distinct CDR3 sequences, roughly 14% of which appear only once. Sequencing was carried out using blood, either unsorted or a sorted T cell fraction (not recorded which). These TCRs come from a male donor with ankylosing spondylitis or in good health (not recorded which).

The rearrangement uses TRBV3-1 and TRBJ2-2, with 10 nucleotides matching TRBD2. J was trimmed by 4 bases and V by 8 bases; bases with no gene match: 4. Germline V gives CDR1 LGHDT, CDR2 YNNKEL (reference sequence). The CDR3 extends over 14 amino acids. The CDR3 sequence: CASLSGGATGELFF. The CDR3 DNA is TGTGCCAGCCTCAGCGGGGGGGCCACCGGGGAGCTGTTTTTT.

The V call is TRBV6-4, the J call TRBJ1-1; D is possibly TRBD1 (5 bases). V lost 7 bases, J lost 1 base, and 13 bases lay in between. CDR3 length: 14 residues. Per the germline V gene, CDR1 is MRHNA and CDR2 is SNTAGT. CDR3 sequence: CASTPGPSNTEAFF. As DNA, the CDR3 is TGTGCCAGCACTCCGGGACCGTCGAACACTGAAGCTTTCTTT.

This clonotype was counted at least ten times. The V call is TRBV5-1, the J call TRBJ1-1; 8 bases are a match to TRBD1. The trim removed 3 bases at V and 2 bases at J, leaving 3 bases unmatched. There are 14 residues in the CDR3. Germline CDR1 SGHRS, CDR2 YFSETQ. The CDR3 region has the DNA TGCGCCAGCAGCTCCGACAGGGGTAACACTGAAGCTTTCTTT. Protein sequence: CASSSDRGNTEAFF.

This clonotype was seen only a few times. The chain joins TRBV6-2 or TRBV6-3 to TRBJ1-6; possible D gene TRBD1, 6 bases. The CDR3 is made up of 13 amino acids. Germline-derived CDR1 and CDR2 are MNHEY and SVGEGT. Deletions cut 7 bases from V and 9 bases from J, with 13 bases between. CDR3 sequence (DNA): TGTGCCAGCACCCACCGGGACACTTCACCCCTCCACTTT. The encoded protein is CASTHRDTSPLHF.

The genes are TRBV12-3 or TRBV12-4 and TRBJ2-6; possibly TRBD2 for D (6 bases). The V end was cut by 6 bases, the J end by 2 bases, with 17 bases between. There are 17 residues in the CDR3. This chain's CDR3 is CASSLVGGRPGANVLTF. The CDR3 nucleotides are TGTGCCAGCAGCCTCGTGGGAGGAAGACCTGGGGCCAACGTCCTGACTTTC.

The V gene is TRBV6-1, the J gene TRBJ1-1, with D hard to call. This CDR3 has 15 amino acids. The germline V and J ends were trimmed by 6 bases and 4 bases, with 18 bases remaining between them. The germline V gene encodes CDR1 MNHNS and CDR2 SASEGT. CDR3: CASSPGRGSATEAFF. As DNA, the CDR3 is TGTGCCAGCAGCCCCGGGCGGGGTTCGGCCACTGAAGCTTTCTTT.

This clonotype has just a few counts. The chain couples TRBV20-1 to TRBJ1-2, with a weak D call TRBD1 (6 bases). CDR1 is DFQATT, CDR2 SNEGSKA, per germline (reference sequence). CDR3 length equals 12 residues. V shed 6 bases and J shed 7 bases, with 15 bases lying between them. This CDR3 is CSALGTISGYTF. The DNA of the CDR3 is TGCAGTGCCCTCGGGACAATTAGTGGCTACACCTTC.

This clonotype was found a few times. The V and J genes are TRBV11-3 and TRBJ2-1; 9 bases are shared with TRBD2. V dropped 6 bases and J dropped 6; count of bases not matched to a gene: 6. This CDR3 region has 14 residues. Per the germline V gene, CDR1 is SGHNT and CDR2 is YENEEA. In DNA form, the CDR3 reads TGTGCCAGCAGTCGGACTAGCGACCTCAATGAGCAGTTCTTC. This codes for CASSRTSDLNEQFF.

This clonotype was seen ten or more times. The gene calls are TRBV12-3 or TRBV12-4 and TRBJ1-2; tentatively, D is TRBD1 (5 bases). The CDR3 has 13 amino acids. Trimming left V 5 bases short and J 4 bases short, with 11 bases between. The CDR3 DNA is TGTGCCAGCAGTCCTGGGGCAGTCTATGGCTACACCTTC. Translating gives CASSPGAVYGYTF.

The chain combines TRBV20-1 with TRBJ2-5; D perhaps matches TRBD1 (5 bases). V was clipped by 0 bases and J by 3 bases, with 14 bases between them. The CDR3 is 15 residues long. Germline-derived CDR1 and CDR2 are DFQATT and SNEGSKA (reference sequence). In DNA form, the CDR3 reads TGCAGTGCTAGAGATCCGCGACAGTCAAAAGAGACCCAGTACTTC. As protein: CSARDPRQSKETQYF.